This entry lists 3 T cell receptor beta chains sequenced from one sample in a study of T cells in Graves' hyperthyroidism and ophthalmopathy. The TCR beta CDR3 regions underwent amplification using RNA transcripts as the source. The study used the HTBI primer set for a first-round RT-PCR of the TCR CDR3. One entry per CDR3 protein results from TCRdb running MiXCR on the multiplex PCR reads. The sample comprises 600,000 or so distinct CDR3 sequences, about 45% of which are singletons, and 8.2% rests with the top ten. The specimen was peripheral blood or thyroid tissue (not recorded which). These receptors were taken from a woman in her late teens or twenties with Graves' hyperthyroidism.

A remark on this clonotype: A much more abundant neighbour one base away suggests this may be a read error. V is TRBV11-2 and J is TRBJ1-2, with D uncertain. V lost 2 bases and J 4 bases, leaving 8 bases between the germline ends. CDR3 size: 13 residues. Germline V lookup: CDR1 SGHAT, CDR2 FQNNGV. This CDR3 reads CASSLPSIYGYTF. DNA of the CDR3: TGTGCCAGCAGCTTACCGTCGATCTATGGCTACACCTTC. The full variable domain, its missing parts supplied by reference TRBV11-2 and TRBJ1-2, is EAGVAQSPRYKIIEKRQSVAFWCNPISGHATLYWYQQILGQGPKLLIQFQNNGVVDDSQLPKDRFSAERLKGVDSTLKIQPAKLEDSAVYLCASSLPSIYGYTFGSGTRLTVV.

This clonotype was detected a few times. V and J are TRBV7-9 and TRBJ1-4, with D possibly matching TRBD1 (6 bases). Germline V gene sequence: CDR1 SEHNR, CDR2 FQNEAQ (reference sequence). Deletions cut 4 bases from V and 7 bases from J, with 16 bases between. This CDR3 spans 15 amino acids. The CDR3 nucleotides read TGTGCCAGCAGCTCTTCGGGAACAGGGCCTGAAAAACTGTTTTTT. Encoded protein: CASSSSGTGPEKLFF.

This clonotype came up a few times. The V and J genes are TRBV7-9 and TRBJ1-3, with D uncertain. Looked up from germline, CDR1 is SEHNR and CDR2 is FQNEAQ (reference sequence). V lost 6 bases and J lost 3, with 9 bases in between. The CDR3 covers 13 residues. CDR3 bases: TGTGCCAGCAGTCCCGACTTTGGAAACACCATATATTTT. It yields the protein CASSPDFGNTIYF. The full variable domain, in which reference TRBV7-9 and TRBJ1-3 provide the parts outside the CDR3, is DTGVSQNPRHKITKRGQNVTFRCDPISEHNRLYWYRQTLGQGPEFLTYFQNEAQLEKSRLLSDRFSAERPKGSFSTLEIQRTEQGDSAMYLCASSPDFGNTIYFGEGSWLTVV.